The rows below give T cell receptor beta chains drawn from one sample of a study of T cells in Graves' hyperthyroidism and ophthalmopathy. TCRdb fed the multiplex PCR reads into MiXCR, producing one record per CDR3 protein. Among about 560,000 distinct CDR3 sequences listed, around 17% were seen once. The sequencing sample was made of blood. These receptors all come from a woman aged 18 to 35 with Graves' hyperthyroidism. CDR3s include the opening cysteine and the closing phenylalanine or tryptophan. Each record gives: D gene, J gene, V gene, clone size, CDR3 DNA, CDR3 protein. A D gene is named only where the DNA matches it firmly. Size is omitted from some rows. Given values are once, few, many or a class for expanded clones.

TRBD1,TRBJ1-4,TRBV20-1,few,TGCAGTGCTAAACAGACAGGGCGGTTGGAAAAACTGTTTTTT,CSAKQTGRLEKLFF
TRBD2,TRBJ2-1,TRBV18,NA,TGTGCCAGCTCACCTAGCGGGAGTCTCGTCTCCTACAATGAGCAGTTCTTC,CASSPSGSLVSYNEQFF
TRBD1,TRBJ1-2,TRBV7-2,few,TGTGCCAGCAGCTTACAAAACGGACAGGGAGGATATGGCTACACCTTC,CASSLQNGQGGYGYTF
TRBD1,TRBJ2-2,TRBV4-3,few,TGCGCCAGCAGCCCTGTAGGACAGGGTAGAACCGGGGAGCTGTTTTTT,CASSPVGQGRTGELFF
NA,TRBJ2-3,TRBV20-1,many,TGCAGTGCTAGAGAGGGTGGGGGGCGCGTAAATACGCAGTATTTT,CSAREGGGRVNTQYF
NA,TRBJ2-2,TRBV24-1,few,TGTGCCACCAGTGATTCCGGGACACGCACCGGGGAGCTGTTTTTT,CATSDSGTRTGELFF
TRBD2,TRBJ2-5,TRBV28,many,TGTGCCAGCAGTTTTAGCGGGAGAGCGGGGACCCAGTACTTC,CASSFSGRAGTQYF
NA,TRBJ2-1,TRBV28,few,TGTGCCAGCACCAATTCCCCGATGCCTAGCATTGGGGGGAGCAATGAGCAGTTCTTC,CASTNSPMPSIGGSNEQFF
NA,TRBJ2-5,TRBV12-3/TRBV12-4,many,TGTGCCAGCCTACTCGGGGCGCACCAAGAGACCCAGTACTTC,CASLLGAHQETQYF
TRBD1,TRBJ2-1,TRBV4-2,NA,TGTGCCAGCAGCCAACCTTTGGGGACAGGGCTGAAACTCTCCTACAATGAGCAGTTCTTC,CASSQPLGTGLKLSYNEQFF
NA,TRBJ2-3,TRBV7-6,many,TGTGCCAGCAGCTTGGGTTTCACAGATACGCAGTATTTT,CASSLGFTDTQYF
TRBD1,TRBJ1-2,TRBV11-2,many,TGTGCCAGCAGCTTTGGACAGGACTATGGCTACACCTTC,CASSFGQDYGYTF
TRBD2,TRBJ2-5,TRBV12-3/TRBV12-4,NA,TGTGCCAGCAGTTTCGATGCGGGAGGCTTTTTCGGGACCCAGTACTTC,CASSFDAGGFFGTQYF
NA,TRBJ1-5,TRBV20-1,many,TGCAGTGCTAGAAGCCCCGGGACAACTACAAGCAATCAGCCCCAGCATTTT,CSARSPGTTTSNQPQHF
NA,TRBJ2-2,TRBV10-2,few,TGCGCCAGCAGTGAAATTGCCGGGGAGCTGTTTTTT,CASSEIAGELFF
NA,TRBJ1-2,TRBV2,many,TGTGCCAGCAGTGACTATCTTTATGGCTACACCTTC,CASSDYLYGYTF
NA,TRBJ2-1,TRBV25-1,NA,TGTGCCAGCAGTGGAAATAGCGCCTACAATGAGCAGTTCTTC,CASSGNSAYNEQFF
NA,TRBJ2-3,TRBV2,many,TGTGCCAGCCTTCCCACTAGTGGCACAGATACGCAGTATTTT,CASLPTSGTDTQYF
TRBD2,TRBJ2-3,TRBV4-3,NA,TGCGCCAGCAGCCAAGTACGGCTAGCGGGGGGCCGGTTGCGCACAGATACGCAGTATTTT,CASSQVRLAGGRLRTDTQYF
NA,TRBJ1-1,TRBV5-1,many,TGCGCCAGCAGCCAAGAGTTACGAAGCACTGAAGCTTTCTTT,CASSQELRSTEAFF
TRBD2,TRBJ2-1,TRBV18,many,TGTGCCAGCTCTACTAGCGAAGCCCACAATGAGCAGTTCTTC,CASSTSEAHNEQFF
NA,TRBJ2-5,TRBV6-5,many,TGTGCCAGCAGTTACAGGGGAGACGTCCAAAGGGGCCAGTACTTC,CASSYRGDVQRGQYF
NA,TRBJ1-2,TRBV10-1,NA,TGCGCCAGCAGTGAGTCGGGATGGGGCTACACCTTC,CASSESGWGYTF
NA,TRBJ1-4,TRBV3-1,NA,TGTACCAGCAGCCGATATGGACAGATTAATGAAAAACTGTTTTTT,CTSSRYGQINEKLFF
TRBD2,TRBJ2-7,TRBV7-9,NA,TGTGCCGGCACCCCGGGGGGCGAGCAGTACTTC,CAGTPGGEQYF
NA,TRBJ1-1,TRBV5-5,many,TGTGCCAGCAGCTCGGACACGCCGAACACTGAAGCTTTCTTT,CASSSDTPNTEAFF
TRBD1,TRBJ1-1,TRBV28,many,TGTGCCAGCAGCGAACAGGGGGCGTACACTGAAGCTTTCTTT,CASSEQGAYTEAFF
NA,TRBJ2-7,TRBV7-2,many,TGTGCCAGCAGCTTAGGAGCCCCCCGAGGCGAGCAGTACTTC,CASSLGAPRGEQYF
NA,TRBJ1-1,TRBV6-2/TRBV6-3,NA,TGTGCCAGCAGTTACATTATAGGGGTGAACACTGAAGCTTTCTTT,CASSYIIGVNTEAFF
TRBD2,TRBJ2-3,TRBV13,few,TGTGCCAGCAGCTACCGGACTAGCGGGGGGGAAACAGATACGCAGTATTTT,CASSYRTSGGETDTQYF
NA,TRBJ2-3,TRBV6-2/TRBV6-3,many,TGTGCCAGCAGTCCAGGAATACGACCGGGGGATACGCAGTATTTT,CASSPGIRPGDTQYF
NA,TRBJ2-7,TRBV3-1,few,TGTGCCAGCAGTCAAGGAACAGGATACTCCTACGAGCAGTACTTC,CASSQGTGYSYEQYF
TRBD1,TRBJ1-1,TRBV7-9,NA,TGTGCCAGCAGCCCCGGGACAGGGGGCCGGACTGAAGCTTTCTTT,CASSPGTGGRTEAFF
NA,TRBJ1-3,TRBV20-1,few,TGCAGTGCTCCTAAGACAGAGGGCAGTCACACCATATATTTT,CSAPKTEGSHTIYF
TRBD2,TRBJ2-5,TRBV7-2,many,TGTGCCAGCAGCTTAAGCATGTCGGGACTAGCGGGGGAAAAGGGGACCCAGTACTTC,CASSLSMSGLAGEKGTQYF
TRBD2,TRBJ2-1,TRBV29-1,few,TGCAGCGTTGATGCGGGACTGGGGGGGAATGAGCAGTTCTTC,CSVDAGLGGNEQFF
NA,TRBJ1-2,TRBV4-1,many,TGCGCCAGCAGCCAAGCGGACGTTCCAGGATTACAGGGTTTCTATGGCTACACCTTC,CASSQADVPGLQGFYGYTF
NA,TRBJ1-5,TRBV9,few,TGTGCCAGCAGCTACGGACTGAGCAATCAGCCCCAGCATTTT,CASSYGLSNQPQHF
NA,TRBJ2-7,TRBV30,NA,TGTGCCTGGAGTGCCGACGGATCCTACGAGCAGTACTTC,CAWSADGSYEQYF
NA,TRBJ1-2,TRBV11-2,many,TGTGCCAGCAGCTTAGGTCACGCTAACTATGGCTACACCTTC,CASSLGHANYGYTF
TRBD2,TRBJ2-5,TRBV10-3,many,TGTGCCATCAGTGAGTCACTAGCGGACAAACCTTCCCAAGAGACCCAGTACTTC,CAISESLADKPSQETQYF
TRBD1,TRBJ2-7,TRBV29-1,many,TGCAGCGTTGCGGGTAGGGACAGTAGGAGCTCCTACGAGCAGTACTTC,CSVAGRDSRSSYEQYF
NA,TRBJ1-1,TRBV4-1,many,TGCGCCAGCAGCCAAGTAAGTGGTGGGACTGAAGCTTTCTTT,CASSQVSGGTEAFF